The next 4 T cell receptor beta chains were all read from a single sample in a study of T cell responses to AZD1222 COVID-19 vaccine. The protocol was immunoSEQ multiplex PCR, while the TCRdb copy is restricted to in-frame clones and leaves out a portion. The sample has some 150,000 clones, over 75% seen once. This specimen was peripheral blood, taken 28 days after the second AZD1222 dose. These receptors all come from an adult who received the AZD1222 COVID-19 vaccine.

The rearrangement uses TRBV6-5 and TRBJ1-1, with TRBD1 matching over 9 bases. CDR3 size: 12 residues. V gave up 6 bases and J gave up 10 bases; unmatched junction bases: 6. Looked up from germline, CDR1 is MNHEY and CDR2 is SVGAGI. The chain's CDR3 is CASRIRDRAAFF. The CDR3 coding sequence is TGTGCCAGCAGGATAAGGGACAGGGCAGCTTTCTTT.

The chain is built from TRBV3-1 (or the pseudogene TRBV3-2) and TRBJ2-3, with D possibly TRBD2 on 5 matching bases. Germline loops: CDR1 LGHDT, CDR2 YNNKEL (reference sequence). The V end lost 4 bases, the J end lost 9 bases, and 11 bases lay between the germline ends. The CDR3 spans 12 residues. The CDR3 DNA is TGTGCCAGCAGCCGGGTGGAGGCGACGCAGTATTTT. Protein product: CASSRVEATQYF.

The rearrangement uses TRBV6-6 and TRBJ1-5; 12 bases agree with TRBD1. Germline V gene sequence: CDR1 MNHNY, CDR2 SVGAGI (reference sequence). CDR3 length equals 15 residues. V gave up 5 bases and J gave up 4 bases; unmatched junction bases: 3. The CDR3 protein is CASSEGQGANQPQHF. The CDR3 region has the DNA TGTGCCAGCAGTGAGGGACAGGGGGCGAATCAGCCCCAGCATTTT.

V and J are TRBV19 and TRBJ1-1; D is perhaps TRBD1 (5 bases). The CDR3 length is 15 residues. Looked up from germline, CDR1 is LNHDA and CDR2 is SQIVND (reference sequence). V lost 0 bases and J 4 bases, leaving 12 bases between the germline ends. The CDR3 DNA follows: TGTGCCAGTAGTATAGAATCGGGGGACGGCACTGAAGCTTTCTTT. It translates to CASSIESGDGTEAFF.